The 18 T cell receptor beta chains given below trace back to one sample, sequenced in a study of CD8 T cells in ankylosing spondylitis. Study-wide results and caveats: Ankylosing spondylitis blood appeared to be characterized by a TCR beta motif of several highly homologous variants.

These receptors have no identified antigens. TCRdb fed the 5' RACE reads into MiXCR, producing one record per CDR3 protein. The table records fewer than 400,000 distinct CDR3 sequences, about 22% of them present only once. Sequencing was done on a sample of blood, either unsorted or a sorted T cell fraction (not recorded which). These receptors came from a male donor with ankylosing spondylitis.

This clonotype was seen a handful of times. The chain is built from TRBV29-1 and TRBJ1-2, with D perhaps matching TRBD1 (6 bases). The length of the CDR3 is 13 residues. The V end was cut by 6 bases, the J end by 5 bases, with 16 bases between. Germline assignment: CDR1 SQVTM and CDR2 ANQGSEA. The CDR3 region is CSVLVGGLYGYTF. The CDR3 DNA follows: TGCAGCGTGCTGGTGGGGGGGCTTTATGGCTACACCTTC.

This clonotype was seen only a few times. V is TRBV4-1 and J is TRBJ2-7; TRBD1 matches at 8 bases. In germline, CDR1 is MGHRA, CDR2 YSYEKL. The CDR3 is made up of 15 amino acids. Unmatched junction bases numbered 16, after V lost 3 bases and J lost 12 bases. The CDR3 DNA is TGCGCCAGCAGCCAGGCGGGACAGGACTGGGCGAGTCCGTACTTC. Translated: CASSQAGQDWASPYF.

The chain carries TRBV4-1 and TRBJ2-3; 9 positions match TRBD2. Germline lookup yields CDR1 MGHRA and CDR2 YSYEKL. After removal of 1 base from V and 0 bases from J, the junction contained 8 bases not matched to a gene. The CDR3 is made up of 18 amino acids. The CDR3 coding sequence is TGCGCCAGCAGCCAAGCCCTAGCGGGGCTCTCTAGCACAGATACGCAGTATTTT. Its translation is CASSQALAGLSSTDTQYF.

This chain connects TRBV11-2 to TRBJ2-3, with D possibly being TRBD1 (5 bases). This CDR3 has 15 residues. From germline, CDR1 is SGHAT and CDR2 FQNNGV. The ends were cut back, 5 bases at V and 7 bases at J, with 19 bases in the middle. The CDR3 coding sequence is TGTGCCAGCAGCCCCCGGTCTGGGGTGGGGCATACGCAGTATTTT. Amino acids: CASSPRSGVGHTQYF.

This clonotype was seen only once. For the CDR3, the DNA is TGCAGTGCTCAACCCATTGGGGATCCTACGGAAAAACTGTTTTTT. It translates to CSAQPIGDPTEKLFF. The rearrangement links TRBV20-1 to TRBJ1-4; no reliable D call. Germline lookup yields CDR1 DFQATT and CDR2 SNEGSKA (reference sequence). The CDR3 totals 15 residues. V lost 5 bases to trimming and J lost 8 bases, with 21 bases between them.

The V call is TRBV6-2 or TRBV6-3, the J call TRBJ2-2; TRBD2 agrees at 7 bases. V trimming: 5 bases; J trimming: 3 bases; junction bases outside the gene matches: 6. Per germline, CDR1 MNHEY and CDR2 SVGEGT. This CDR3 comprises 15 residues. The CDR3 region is CASSPLAPYTGELFF. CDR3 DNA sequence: TGTGCCAGCAGTCCACTAGCGCCTTACACCGGGGAGCTGTTTTTT.

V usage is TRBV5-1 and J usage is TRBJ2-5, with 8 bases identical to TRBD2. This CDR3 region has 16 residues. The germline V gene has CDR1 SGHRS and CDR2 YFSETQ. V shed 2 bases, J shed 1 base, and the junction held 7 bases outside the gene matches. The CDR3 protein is CASSFLTSASQETQYF. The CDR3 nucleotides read TGCGCCAGCAGCTTTTTGACTAGCGCGAGCCAAGAGACCCAGTACTTC.

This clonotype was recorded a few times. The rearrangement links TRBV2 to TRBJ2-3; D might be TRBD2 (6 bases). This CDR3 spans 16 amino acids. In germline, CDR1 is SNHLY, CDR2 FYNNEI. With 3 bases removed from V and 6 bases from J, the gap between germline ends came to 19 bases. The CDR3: CASSEGREKWTDTQYF. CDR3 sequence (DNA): TGTGCCAGCAGTGAGGGTCGGGAGAAATGGACTGATACGCAGTATTTT.

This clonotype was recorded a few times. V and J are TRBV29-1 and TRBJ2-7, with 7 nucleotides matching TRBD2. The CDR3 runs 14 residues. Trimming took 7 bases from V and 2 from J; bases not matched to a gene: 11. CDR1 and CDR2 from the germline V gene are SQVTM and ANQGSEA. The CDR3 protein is CSASGLGIAYEQYF. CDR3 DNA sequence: TGCAGCGCTAGCGGCTTGGGGATCGCCTACGAGCAGTACTTC.

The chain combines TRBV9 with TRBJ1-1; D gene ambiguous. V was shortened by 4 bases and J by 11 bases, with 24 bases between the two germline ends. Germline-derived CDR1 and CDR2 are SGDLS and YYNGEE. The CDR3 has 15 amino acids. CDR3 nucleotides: TGTGCCAGCAGCTTAATAGGCCAGACGGACCTCGGGGCTTTCTTT. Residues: CASSLIGQTDLGAFF.

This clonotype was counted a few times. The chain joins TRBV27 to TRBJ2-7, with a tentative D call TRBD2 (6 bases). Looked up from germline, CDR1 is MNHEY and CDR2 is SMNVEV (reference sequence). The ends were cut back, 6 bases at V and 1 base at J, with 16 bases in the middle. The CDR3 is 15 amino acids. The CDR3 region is CASRRPRGRSYEQYF. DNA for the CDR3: TGTGCCAGCAGGAGGCCCCGAGGGAGGTCCTACGAGCAGTACTTC.

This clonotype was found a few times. The CDR3 coding sequence is TGTGCCAGCACTGACCCGGGACTAGCGGACTATGAGCAGTTCTTC. This translates into CASTDPGLADYEQFF. The chain carries TRBV28 and TRBJ2-1, with TRBD2 identical over 11 bases. The CDR3 is 15 amino acids. CDR1 and CDR2 from the germline V gene are MDHEN and SYDVKM. Trimming at V came to 7 bases and at J to 8 bases, leaving 10 bases not matched to a gene. Drawing the rest from reference TRBV28 and TRBJ2-1, the complete variable domain is DVKVTQSSRYLVKRTGEKVFLECVQDMDHENMFWYRQDPGLGLRLIYFSYDVKMKEKGDIPEGYSVSREKKERFSLILESASTNQTSMYLCASTDPGLADYEQFFGPGTRLTVL.

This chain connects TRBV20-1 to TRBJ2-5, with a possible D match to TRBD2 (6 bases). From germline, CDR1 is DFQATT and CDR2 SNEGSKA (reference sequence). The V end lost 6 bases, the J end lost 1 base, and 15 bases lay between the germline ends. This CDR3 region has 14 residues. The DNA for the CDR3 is TGCAGTGCCGTACATAGCGGAGGCCAAGAGACCCAGTACTTC. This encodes CSAVHSGGQETQYF.

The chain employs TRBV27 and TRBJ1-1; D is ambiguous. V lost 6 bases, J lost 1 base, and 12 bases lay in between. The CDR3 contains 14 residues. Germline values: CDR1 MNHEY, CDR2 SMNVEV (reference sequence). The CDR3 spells CASSQTRGNTEAFF. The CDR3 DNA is TGTGCCAGCAGCCAGACCCGAGGGAACACTGAAGCTTTCTTT.

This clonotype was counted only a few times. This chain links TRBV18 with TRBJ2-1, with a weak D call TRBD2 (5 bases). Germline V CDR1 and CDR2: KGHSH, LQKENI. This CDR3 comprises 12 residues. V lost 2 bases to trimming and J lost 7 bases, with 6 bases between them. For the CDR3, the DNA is TGTGCCAGCTCACCAACGGGGAATGAGCAGTTCTTC. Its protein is CASSPTGNEQFF.

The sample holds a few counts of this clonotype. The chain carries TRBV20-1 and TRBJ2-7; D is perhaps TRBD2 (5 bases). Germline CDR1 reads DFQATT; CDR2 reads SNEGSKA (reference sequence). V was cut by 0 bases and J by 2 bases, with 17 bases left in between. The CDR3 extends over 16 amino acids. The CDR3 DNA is TGCAGTGCTAGAGATGACCACCGAGGGTCCCCCTACGAGCAGTACTTC. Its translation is CSARDDHRGSPYEQYF.

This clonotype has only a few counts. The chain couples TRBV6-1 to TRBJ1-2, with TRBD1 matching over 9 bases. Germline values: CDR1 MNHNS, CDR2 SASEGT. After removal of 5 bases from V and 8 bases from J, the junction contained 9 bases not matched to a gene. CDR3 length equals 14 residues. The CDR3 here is CASSTRDRVQGYTF. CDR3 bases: TGTGCCAGCAGTACCCGGGACAGGGTCCAAGGCTACACCTTC.

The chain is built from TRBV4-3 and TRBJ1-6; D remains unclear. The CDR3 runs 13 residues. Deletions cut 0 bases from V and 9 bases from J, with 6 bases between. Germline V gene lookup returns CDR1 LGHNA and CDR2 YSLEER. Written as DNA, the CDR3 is TGCGCCAGCAGCCAAGATTCTATTTCACCCCTCCACTTT. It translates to CASSQDSISPLHF.